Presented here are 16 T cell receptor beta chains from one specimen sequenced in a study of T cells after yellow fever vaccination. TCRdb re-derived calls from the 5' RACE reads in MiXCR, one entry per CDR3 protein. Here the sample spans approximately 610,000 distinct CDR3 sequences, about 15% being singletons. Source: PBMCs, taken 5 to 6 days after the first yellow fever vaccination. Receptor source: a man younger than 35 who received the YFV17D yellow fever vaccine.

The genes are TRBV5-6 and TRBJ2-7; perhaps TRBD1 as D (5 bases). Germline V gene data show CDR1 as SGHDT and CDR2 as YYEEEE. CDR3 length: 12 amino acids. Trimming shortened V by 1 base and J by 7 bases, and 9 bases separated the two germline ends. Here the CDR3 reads CASSLRQGEQYV. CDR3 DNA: TGTGCCAGCAGCTTGAGGCAGGGAGAGCAGTACGTC.

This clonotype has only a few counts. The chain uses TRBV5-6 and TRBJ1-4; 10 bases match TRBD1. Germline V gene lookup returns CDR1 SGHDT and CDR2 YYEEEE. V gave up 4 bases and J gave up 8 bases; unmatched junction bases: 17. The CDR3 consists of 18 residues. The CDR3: CASSRPGQGIGSREKLFF. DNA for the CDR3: TGTGCCAGCAGCCGTCCGGGACAGGGGATCGGATCCCGGGAAAAACTGTTTTTT.

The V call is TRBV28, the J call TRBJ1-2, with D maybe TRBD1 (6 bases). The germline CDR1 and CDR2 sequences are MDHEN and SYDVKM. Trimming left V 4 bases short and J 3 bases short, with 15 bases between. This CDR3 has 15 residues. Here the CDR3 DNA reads TGTGCCAGCAGTTCTCCAGGGGATGGTGACTATGGCTACACCTTC. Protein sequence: CASSSPGDGDYGYTF.

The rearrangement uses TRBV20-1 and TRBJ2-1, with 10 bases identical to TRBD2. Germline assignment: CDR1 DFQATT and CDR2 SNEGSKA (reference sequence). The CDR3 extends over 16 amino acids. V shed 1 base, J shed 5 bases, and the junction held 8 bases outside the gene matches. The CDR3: CSARVSSGGSNNEQFF. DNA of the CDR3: TGCAGTGCTAGAGTGTCTAGCGGGGGTAGCAACAATGAGCAGTTCTTC.

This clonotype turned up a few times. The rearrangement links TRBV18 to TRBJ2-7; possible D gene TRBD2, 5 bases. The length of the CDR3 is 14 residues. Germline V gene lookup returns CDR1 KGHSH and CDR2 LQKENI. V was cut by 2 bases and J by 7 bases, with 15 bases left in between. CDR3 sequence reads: CASSPSPGFIEQYV. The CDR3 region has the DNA TGTGCCAGCTCACCAAGCCCGGGGTTCATAGAGCAGTACGTC.

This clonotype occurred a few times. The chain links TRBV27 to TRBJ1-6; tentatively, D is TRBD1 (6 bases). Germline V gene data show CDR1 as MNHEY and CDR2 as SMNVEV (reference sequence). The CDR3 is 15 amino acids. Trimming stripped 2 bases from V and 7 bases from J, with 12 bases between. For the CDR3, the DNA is TGTGCCAGCAGTTTAAGGGGGTTGGGGAATTCACCCCTCCACTTT. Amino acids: CASSLRGLGNSPLHF.

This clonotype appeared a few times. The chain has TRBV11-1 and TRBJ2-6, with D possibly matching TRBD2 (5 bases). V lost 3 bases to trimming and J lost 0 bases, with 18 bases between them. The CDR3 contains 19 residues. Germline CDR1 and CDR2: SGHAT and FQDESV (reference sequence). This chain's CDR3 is CASSFNPRAVSSGANVLTF. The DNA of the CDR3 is TGTGCCAGCAGCTTTAACCCGAGGGCCGTAAGCTCTGGGGCCAACGTCCTGACTTTC.

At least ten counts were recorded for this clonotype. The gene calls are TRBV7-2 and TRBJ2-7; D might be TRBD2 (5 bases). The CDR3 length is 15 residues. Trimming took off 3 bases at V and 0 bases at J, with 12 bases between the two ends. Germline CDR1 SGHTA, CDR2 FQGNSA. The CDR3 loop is CASSLQAVISYEQYF. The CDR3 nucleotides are TGTGCCAGCAGCTTGCAAGCGGTGATCTCCTACGAGCAGTACTTC.

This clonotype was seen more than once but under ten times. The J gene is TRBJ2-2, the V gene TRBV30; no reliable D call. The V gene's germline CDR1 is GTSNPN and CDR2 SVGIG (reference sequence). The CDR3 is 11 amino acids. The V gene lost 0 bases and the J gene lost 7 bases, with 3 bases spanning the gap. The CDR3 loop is CAWSVGGELFF. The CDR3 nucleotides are TGTGCCTGGAGTGTAGGCGGGGAGCTGTTTTTT.

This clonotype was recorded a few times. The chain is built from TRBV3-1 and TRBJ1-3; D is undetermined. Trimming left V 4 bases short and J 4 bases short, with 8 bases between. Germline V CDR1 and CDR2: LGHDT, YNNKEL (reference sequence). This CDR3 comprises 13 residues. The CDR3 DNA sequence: TGTGCCAGCAGCCCCAGGCAAGGAAACACCATATATTTT. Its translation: CASSPRQGNTIYF.

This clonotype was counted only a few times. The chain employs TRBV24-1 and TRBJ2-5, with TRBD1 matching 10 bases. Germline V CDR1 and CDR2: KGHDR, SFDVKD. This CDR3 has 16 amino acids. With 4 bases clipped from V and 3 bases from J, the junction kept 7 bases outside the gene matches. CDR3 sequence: CATSDPPGQGEETQYF. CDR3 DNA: TGTGCCACCAGTGACCCGCCAGGACAGGGGGAAGAGACCCAGTACTTC.

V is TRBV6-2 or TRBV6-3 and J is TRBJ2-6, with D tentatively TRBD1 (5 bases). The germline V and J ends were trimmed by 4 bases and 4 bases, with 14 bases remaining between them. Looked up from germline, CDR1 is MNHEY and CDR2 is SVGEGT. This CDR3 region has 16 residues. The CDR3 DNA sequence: TGTGCCAGCAGTTTCGTACAGGCCTCCGGGGCCAACGTCCTGACTTTC. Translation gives CASSFVQASGANVLTF.

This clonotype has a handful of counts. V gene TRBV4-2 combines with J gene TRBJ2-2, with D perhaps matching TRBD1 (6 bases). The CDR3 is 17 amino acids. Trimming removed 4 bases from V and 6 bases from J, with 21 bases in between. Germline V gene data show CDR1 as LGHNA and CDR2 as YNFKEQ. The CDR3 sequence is CASSLGSTGEIAGELFF. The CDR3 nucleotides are TGTGCCAGCAGCCTAGGGTCGACAGGCGAGATCGCCGGGGAGCTGTTTTTT.

DNA of the CDR3: TGTGCCAGCAGCCAAGGCCGAGGGTATAGGGACACTGAAGCTTTCTTT. Its translation: CASSQGRGYRDTEAFF. The V gene is TRBV6-5, the J gene TRBJ1-1; D ambiguous. In germline, CDR1 is MNHEY, CDR2 SVGAGI. The CDR3 contains 16 residues. V lost 6 bases, J lost 3 bases, and 20 bases lay in between.

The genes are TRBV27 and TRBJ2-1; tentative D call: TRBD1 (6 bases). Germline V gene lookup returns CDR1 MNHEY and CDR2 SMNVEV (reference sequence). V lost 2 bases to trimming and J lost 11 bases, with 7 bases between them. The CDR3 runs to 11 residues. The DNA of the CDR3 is TGTGCCAGCAGTTTAGGGGGCCAGCAGTTCTTC. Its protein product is CASSLGGQQFF.

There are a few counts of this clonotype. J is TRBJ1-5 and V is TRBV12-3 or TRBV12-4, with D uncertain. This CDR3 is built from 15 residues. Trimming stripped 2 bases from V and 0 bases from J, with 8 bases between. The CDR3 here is CASSLRSHSNQPQHF. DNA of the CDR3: TGTGCCAGCAGTTTAAGGAGTCATAGCAATCAGCCCCAGCATTTT.